The next 32 T cell receptor beta chains were all read from a single sample in a study of CD8+CD57+ T cells in acquired aplastic anemia. Profiles of TCR beta VDJ and CDR3 were generated from a genomic DNA template. TCRdb reprocessed the reads via MiXCR and lists one record per CDR3 protein. The sample includes 400,000 to 450,000 distinct CDR3 sequences, roughly 64% of them seen just once. The sample taken for sequencing was sorted CD4+, CD8+, or CD8+CD57+ T cells (not recorded which) from PBMCs. The receptor set was obtained from a human donor in good health, serving as a control.

The rearrangement joins TRBV10-3 to TRBJ1-2; tentative D call: TRBD1 (5 bases). Germline assignment: CDR1 ENHRY and CDR2 SYGVKD. The CDR3 covers 13 residues. V lost 6 bases and J 10 bases, leaving 18 bases between the germline ends. CDR3 sequence reads: CAIRGEREYAYTF. In DNA form, the CDR3 reads TGTGCCATCAGGGGGGAACGGGAGTACGCCTACACCTTC.

The chain joins TRBV10-3 to TRBJ2-7; 10 nucleotides match TRBD2. In germline, CDR1 is ENHRY, CDR2 SYGVKD. CDR3 length: 13 residues. After removal of 4 bases from V and 6 bases from J, the junction contained 3 bases not matched to a gene. CDR3 loop: CAISGSGGLEQYF. DNA for the CDR3: TGTGCCATCAGTGGTAGCGGGGGGCTCGAGCAGTACTTC.

Points on this clonotype: The junction departs from the called germline gene at one end, perhaps through a read error. CDR3 residues: CASSVSGLRGNAAFF. CDR3 sequence (DNA): TGTGCCAGCAGCGTGAGCGGACTCAGGGGAAATGCGGCGTTTTTT. The chain recombines TRBV25-1 with TRBJ2-3, with a tentative D call TRBD1 (6 bases). Germline V lookup: CDR1 MGHDK, CDR2 SYGVNS. This CDR3 spans 15 amino acids.

This clonotype was seen only a few times. The junction and the germline gene differ at one end; a read error may be behind it. The gene calls are TRBV4-1 and TRBJ1-4; 11 bases fit TRBD1. The CDR3 has 17 amino acids. Germline CDR1 MGHRA, CDR2 YSYEKL. The CDR3 sequence is CASSYKDRGRSNEELFF. CDR3 in DNA: TGCGCCAGCAGCTACAAGGACAGGGGGCGTTCTAATGAAGAACTGTTTTTT.

The genes are TRBV5-1 and TRBJ2-7, with D unresolved. V was shortened by 0 bases and J by 7 bases, with 11 bases between the two germline ends. This CDR3 contains 13 residues. Germline assignment: CDR1 SGHRS and CDR2 YFSETQ. In DNA, the CDR3 is TGCGCCAGCAGCTTGGGTTACACCGGGGAGCAGTACTTC. Translating it yields CASSLGYTGEQYF.

This clonotype was recorded at least ten times. The chain uses TRBV20-1 and TRBJ2-7; D unresolved. Trimming left V 0 bases short and J 5 bases short, with 11 bases between. The germline V gene has CDR1 DFQATT and CDR2 SNEGSKA (reference sequence). The CDR3 consists of 13 residues. The CDR3 is CSAREPTENEQYF. As DNA, the CDR3 is TGCAGTGCTAGAGAGCCGACGGAGAACGAGCAGTACTTC.

The chain is built from TRBV20-1 and TRBJ1-2, with a weak D call TRBD1 (5 bases). The germline CDR1 and CDR2 sequences are DFQATT and SNEGSKA (reference sequence). The length of the CDR3 is 14 residues. With 3 bases removed from V and 4 bases from J, the gap between germline ends came to 15 bases. The DNA for the CDR3 is TGCAGTGCTAGGGTCTTAGGCAGGGTCTATGGCTACACCTTC. It encodes CSARVLGRVYGYTF.

Note on this clonotype: A read error may produce the germline difference seen at one junction end. The chain uses TRBV9 and TRBJ1-2; D is unresolved. Germline CDR1 is SGDLS and CDR2 is YYNGEE. The CDR3 is 14 residues long. CDR3 region: CASSVGVEGKYGSF. The CDR3, as DNA: TGTGCCAGCAGCGTAGGGGTGGAGGGAAAGTATGGCTCCTTC.

The chain combines TRBV10-3 with TRBJ2-7, with D perhaps being TRBD1 or TRBD2 (5 bases each). The CDR3 totals 13 residues. CDR1 and CDR2 from the germline V gene are ENHRY and SYGVKD. The germline V and J ends were trimmed by 1 base and 6 bases, with 10 bases remaining between them. The CDR3 protein is CAISEWGEGEQYV. DNA of the CDR3: TGTGCCATCAGTGAGTGGGGCGAGGGCGAGCAGTACGTC.

The CDR3 loop reads CASSPDRDRREQYF. CDR3 sequence (DNA): TGTGCCAGCAGCCCAGACCGCGACAGGCGCGAGCAGTACTTC. The chain employs TRBV14 and TRBJ2-7; the D gene is possibly TRBD1 (6 bases). CDR1 SGHDN and CDR2 FVKESK come from the germline V gene. The length of the CDR3 is 14 residues. The germline V and J ends were trimmed by 4 bases and 6 bases, with 16 bases remaining between them.

The chain combines TRBV15 with TRBJ1-1; D gene unclear. CDR1 is LNHNV and CDR2 is YYDKDF in the germline V gene (reference sequence). The V end lost 8 bases, the J end lost 1 base, and 11 bases lay between the germline ends. This CDR3 region has 13 residues. CDR3 sequence: CATLGKRNTEAFF. The CDR3 DNA is TGTGCCACCCTGGGGAAAAGGAACACTGAAGCTTTCTTT.

The chain employs TRBV6-6 and TRBJ2-7; the D gene is possibly TRBD2 (7 bases). CDR1 and CDR2 from the germline V gene are MNHNY and SVGAGI (reference sequence). The CDR3 has 16 amino acids. Trimming cost V 5 bases and J 3 bases, with 20 bases left between them. CDR3 amino acids: CASSDGGASSFYEQYF. Here the CDR3 DNA reads TGTGCCAGCAGTGATGGGGGGGCCTCCTCGTTCTACGAGCAGTACTTC.

In this sample, this clonotype turned up once. Its ends do not fully match the called genes, so a read error is possible. This rearrangement joins TRBV7-2 to TRBJ1-2; D is unclear. The germline V gene has CDR1 SGHTA and CDR2 FQGNSA. The CDR3 runs 13 residues. Here the CDR3 reads CTSSRGLAGGYTF. The CDR3 DNA sequence: TGCACCAGCAGCCGAGGCCTTGCAGGTGGCTACACCTTC.

This sequence joins TRBV7-9 and TRBJ2-5; a weak D match, TRBD1 (6 bases). CDR3 length equals 17 residues. The ends were cut back, 0 bases at V and 6 bases at J, with 20 bases in the middle. Per germline, CDR1 SEHNR and CDR2 FQNEAQ (reference sequence). CDR3 sequence reads: CASSLALGGGLKKTQYF. The CDR3 DNA sequence: TGTGCCAGCAGCTTAGCGCTTGGTGGGGGCTTGAAAAAGACCCAGTACTTC. The variable domain in full, with the rest retrieved from reference TRBV7-9 and TRBJ2-5, is DTGVSQNPRHKITKRGQNVTFRCDPISEHNRLYWYRQTLGQGPEFLTYFQNEAQLEKSRLLSDRFSAERPKGSFSTLEIQRTEQGDSAMYLCASSLALGGGLKKTQYFGPGTRLLVL.

Concerning this clonotype itself: A junction boundary mismatches the germline segment, possibly from a read error. The V and J genes are TRBV5-1 and TRBJ2-3; 8 bases line up with TRBD1. CDR3 length: 15 amino acids. CDR1 is SGHRS and CDR2 is YFSETQ in the germline V gene. DNA for the CDR3: TGTGCCAGCGGCTTAGGGGGACAGGCCACAGATACGCAGTATTTT. It specifies CASGLGGQATDTQYF.

The chain recombines TRBV2 with TRBJ1-2; a possible D gene is TRBD1 (6 bases). Germline loops: CDR1 SNHLY, CDR2 FYNNEI. V was shortened by 10 bases and J by 3 bases, with 18 bases between the two germline ends. CDR3 length equals 14 residues. The DNA of the CDR3 is TGTGCCACCGGTAGGCACAGGGCAGACTATGGCTACACCTTC. It translates to CATGRHRADYGYTF.

This clonotype was counted a single time. A junction boundary mismatches the germline segment, possibly from a read error. The chain couples TRBV9 to TRBJ1-2; D is undetermined. This CDR3 is built from 14 residues. Germline CDR1 SGDLS, CDR2 YYNGEE. The CDR3 reads CASSLGKEGYAYTF. The CDR3 region has the DNA TGTGCCAGCTCCCTCGGGAAAGAAGGGTATGCCTACACCTTC.

This clonotype was seen at least ten times. The chain employs TRBV7-3 and TRBJ1-2; D perhaps matches TRBD1 (5 bases). The germline CDR1 and CDR2 sequences are SGHTA and FQGTGA. Trimming shortened V by 5 bases and J by 8 bases, and 18 bases separated the two germline ends. The CDR3 runs 14 residues. CDR3 bases: TGTGCCAGCAGCCCAAACCCCGGGACCGGAGGCTACACCTTC. Translation: CASSPNPGTGGYTF.

About this clonotype: At one end the junction does not follow the germline gene, possibly because of a read error. The chain carries TRBV10-3 and TRBJ1-3; no clear D. CDR3 length equals 13 residues. The germline V gene has CDR1 ENHRY and CDR2 SYGVKD. CDR3 residues: CAISGCPGNTIYF. CDR3 nucleotides: TGTGCCATCAGTGGGTGCCCTGGAAACACCATATACTTT.

This sequence joins TRBV7-2 and TRBJ1-6, with D perhaps matching TRBD1 (6 bases). The V gene's germline CDR1 is SGHTA and CDR2 FQGNSA. V was shortened by 5 bases and J by 19 bases, with 27 bases between the two germline ends. The CDR3 has 15 amino acids. The DNA of the CDR3 is TGTGCCAGCAGCCGGGGTGGGGACACTGATGCTTTCTTTCACTTT. Its translation is CASSRGGDTDAFFHF.

This chain links TRBV5-4 with TRBJ2-7; D is tentatively TRBD1 or TRBD2 (5 bases each). CDR3 size: 13 residues. Germline V gene data show CDR1 as SGHNT and CDR2 as YYREEE (reference sequence). With 2 bases removed from V and 6 bases from J, the gap between germline ends came to 12 bases. CDR3 DNA sequence: TGTGCCAGCAGCTTTCCCGGGGACGGCGAGCAGTACTTC. Its translation: CASSFPGDGEQYF. Supplemented by reference TRBV5-4 and TRBJ2-7, the full variable domain reads ETGVTQSPTHLIKTRGQQVTLRCSSQSGHNTVSWYQQALGQGPQFIFQYYREEENGRGNFPPRFSGLQFPNYSSELNVNALELDDSALYLCASSFPGDGEQYFGPGTRLTVT.

This clonotype was observed a handful of times. CDR3 bases: TGTGCCAGCAGCTTGACAGGGGGAAACTCTGGAAACACTTTC. It specifies CASSLTGGNSGNTF. The rearrangement joins TRBV7-2 to TRBJ2-6; TRBD1 agrees at 9 bases. Germline values: CDR1 SGHTA, CDR2 FQGNSA. V trimming: 3 bases; J trimming: 19 bases; junction bases outside the gene matches: 13. This CDR3 spans 14 amino acids.

A single count supports this clonotype. This chain links TRBV13 with TRBJ1-2, with a tentative D call TRBD1 (5 bases). CDR3 length equals 13 residues. V dropped 5 bases and J dropped 2 bases, with 9 bases sitting between them. The V gene's germline CDR1 is PRHDT and CDR2 FYEKMQ (reference sequence). CDR3 region: CASSAGLNYGYTF. The CDR3 DNA reads as TGTGCCAGCAGCGCAGGGTTGAACTATGGCTACACCTTC. Full variable domain (rest looked up from reference TRBV13 and TRBJ1-2): AAGVIQSPRHLIKEKRETATLKCYPIPRHDTVYWYQQGPGQDPQFLISFYEKMQSDKGSIPDRFSAQQFSDYHSELNMSSLELGDSALYFCASSAGLNYGYTFGSGTRLTVV.

The chain couples TRBV5-5 to TRBJ2-3, with 8 bases matching TRBD2. Germline assignment: CDR1 SGHKS and CDR2 YYEKEE (reference sequence). CDR3 length: 15 amino acids. V dropped 2 bases and J dropped 5; count of bases not matched to a gene: 7. Here the CDR3 reads CASSFGRAGGDTQYF. The CDR3 nucleotides are TGTGCCAGCAGCTTCGGACGGGCGGGAGGAGATACGCAGTATTTT.

J is TRBJ2-2 and V is TRBV2; perhaps TRBD2 as D (6 bases). The CDR3 runs to 17 residues. The V end was cut by 1 base, the J end by 7 bases, with 19 bases between. The germline gives CDR1 SNHLY, CDR2 FYNNEI. CDR3 sequence: CASSEVGRRFSSGELFF. The CDR3 DNA is TGTGCCAGCAGTGAAGTGGGGAGGAGGTTTTCTAGCGGGGAGCTGTTTTTT.

This chain connects TRBV19 to TRBJ2-1, with D maybe TRBD2 (5 bases). CDR1 and CDR2 (germline): LNHDA, SQIVND (reference sequence). The CDR3 consists of 14 residues. Trimming cost V 11 bases and J 4 bases, with 18 bases left between them. The CDR3 here is CALDEAGQYNEQFF. The CDR3 bases are TGTGCCTTAGATGAGGCGGGTCAGTACAATGAGCAGTTCTTC.

This clonotype was observed once. At one boundary the junction diverges from the germline segment, which might be a read error. The rearrangement links TRBV7-2 to TRBJ2-5; D is perhaps TRBD1 (5 bases). CDR3 length: 14 residues. The germline CDR1 and CDR2 sequences are SGHTA and FQGNSA. The CDR3 sequence: CASISDRGPETLYF. The CDR3 DNA reads as TGTGCCAGCATCAGCGACAGAGGCCCTGAGACCCTGTACTTC.

Comment on this clonotype: In this CDR3 the conserved last residue, phenylalanine or tryptophan, is missing, so a read error is likely. The DNA is omitted, as the CDR3 cannot be located on it reliably, and the CDR3 follows TCRdb's listing. V and J are TRBV2 and TRBJ1-6; the listed D gene, TRBD1, was not tested against the DNA. In germline, CDR1 is SNHLY, CDR2 FYNNEI. The CDR3 numbers 15 amino acids, ends counted. The CDR3 here is CASSYNRDKEKLFFC.

The genes are TRBV20-1 and TRBJ2-3; no clear D. This CDR3 contains 12 residues. Looked up from germline, CDR1 is DFQATT and CDR2 is SNEGSKA (reference sequence). The V gene lost 6 bases and the J gene lost 12 bases, with 19 bases spanning the gap. CDR3 coding DNA: TGCAGTGCACGTCCGACCCCCAACTATCAGTATTTT. Protein product: CSARPTPNYQYF.

The rearrangement links TRBV20-1 to TRBJ1-2, with D possibly TRBD1 on 5 matching bases. The CDR3 runs 16 residues. Per the germline V gene, CDR1 is DFQATT and CDR2 is SNEGSKA (reference sequence). Deletions cut 6 bases from V and 5 bases from J, with 25 bases between. CDR3 nucleotides: TGCAGTGCGACAGACCGCAGGAAAGATGGAAATTATGGCTACACCTTC. It codes for CSATDRRKDGNYGYTF.

This chain connects TRBV19 to TRBJ1-6; D gene unclear. V lost 4 bases to trimming and J lost 1 base, with 14 bases between them. The length of the CDR3 is 17 residues. The germline V gene has CDR1 LNHDA and CDR2 SQIVND (reference sequence). The CDR3 is CASSTGPLGSYNSPLHF. The CDR3 region has the DNA TGTGCCAGTAGTACAGGACCATTAGGTTCCTATAATTCACCCCTCCACTTT.

In regard to this clonotype: The CDR3 end shows no conserved phenylalanine or tryptophan, and so a read error is likely. No DNA is shown, since the ends of the CDR3 on it are uncertain; the CDR3 is the one TCRdb lists. J is TRBJ1-6 and V is TRBV7-2. From its first to its last residue, the CDR3 has 13 amino acids. The germline V gene encodes CDR1 SGHTA and CDR2 FQGNSA. This CDR3 is CASSQEWQPMPLH.